The 23 T cell receptor beta chains below come from one sample, sequenced in a study of blood T cell repertoires in COVID-19. The table came from immunoSEQ multiplex PCR; TCRdb's copy has only in-frame clones and leaves some out. The table shows fewer than 150,000 clones, with 85% to 90% occurring only once. The sample consisted of peripheral blood. These receptor sequences come from a man aged 45-65 years with active or convalescent COVID-19.

This clone has only a few counts. This sequence joins TRBV19 and TRBJ2-1, with D tentatively TRBD1 (5 bases). The CDR3 runs to 18 residues. In germline, CDR1 is LNHDA, CDR2 SQIVND (reference sequence). The V and J ends lost 3 bases and 3 bases respectively, with 21 bases between them. DNA for the CDR3: TGTGCCAGTAGTATCATTAAAGCAGGGTTAATATTCTACAATGAGCAGTTCTTC. As protein: CASSIIKAGLIFYNEQFF.

This chain links TRBV7-9 with TRBJ2-7; 8 nucleotides align to TRBD2. With 5 bases clipped from V and 6 bases from J, the junction kept 6 bases outside the gene matches. The CDR3 length is 13 residues. CDR1 and CDR2 from the germline V gene are SEHNR and FQNEAQ (reference sequence). In DNA form, the CDR3 reads TGTGCCAGCAGCCTTAGCGGGATGGGCGAGCAGTACTTC. Protein product: CASSLSGMGEQYF.

The CDR3 reads CASSRRWEQFF. The CDR3 nucleotides are TGTGCCAGCAGTCGGAGATGGGAGCAGTTCTTC. The rearrangement links TRBV12-3 or TRBV12-4 to TRBJ2-1; unclear D gene. The CDR3 is made up of 11 amino acids. Trimming cost V 5 bases and J 10 bases, with 9 bases left between them.

The chain carries TRBV6-5 and TRBJ2-2; 8 bases line up with TRBD1. This CDR3 contains 14 residues. The trim removed 6 bases at V and 4 bases at J, leaving 4 bases unmatched. From germline, CDR1 is MNHEY and CDR2 SVGAGI. CDR3 region: CASRNTGGTGELFF. DNA for the CDR3: TGTGCCAGCAGAAACACAGGGGGCACCGGGGAGCTGTTTTTT.

V usage is TRBV4-2 and J usage is TRBJ2-1; D perhaps matches TRBD2 (5 bases). Germline CDR1 and CDR2: LGHNA and YNFKEQ. The CDR3 contains 17 residues. Trimming cost V 1 base and J 0 bases, with 13 bases left between them. The CDR3 DNA reads as TGTGCCAGCAGCCAAGGGACCAGCGGCAGCTCCTACAATGAGCAGTTCTTC. Protein product: CASSQGTSGSSYNEQFF.

There are a few counts of this clone. The chain couples TRBV28 to TRBJ2-1, with D possibly matching TRBD2 (5 bases). This CDR3 is 15 amino acids long. The V end lost 5 bases, the J end lost 0 bases, and 11 bases lay between the germline ends. Germline CDR1 MDHEN, CDR2 SYDVKM. The CDR3 region is CASSPSGSSYNEQFF. The CDR3 DNA is TGTGCCAGCAGTCCGAGCGGTAGCTCCTACAATGAGCAGTTCTTC.

V usage is TRBV9 and J usage is TRBJ2-3; TRBD2 agrees at 8 bases. The CDR3 runs 13 residues. From germline, CDR1 is SGDLS and CDR2 YYNGEE. V shed 6 bases, J shed 6 bases, and the junction held 6 bases outside the gene matches. The CDR3 loop is CASTPGGADTQYF. The DNA of the CDR3 is TGTGCCAGCACCCCGGGGGGGGCGGATACGCAGTATTTT.

The chain employs TRBV19 and TRBJ1-5, with TRBD1 matching 7 bases. CDR3 length: 15 residues. Looked up from germline, CDR1 is LNHDA and CDR2 is SQIVND (reference sequence). V shed 3 bases and J 7 bases; nucleotides not matched to a gene: 9. CDR3 nucleotide sequence: TGTGCCAGTAGTATTAGCAGGGGGAGCAGCCAGCCCCAGCATTTT. This encodes CASSISRGSSQPQHF. The complete variable domain, with remaining parts taken from reference TRBV19 and TRBJ1-5, reads DGGITQSPKYLFRKEGQNVTLSCEQNLNHDAMYWYRQDPGQGLRLIYYSQIVNDFQKGDIAEGYSVSREKKESFPLTVTSAQKNPTAFYLCASSISRGSSQPQHFGDGTRLSIL.

The chain carries TRBV20-1 and TRBJ2-7; D not resolved. This CDR3 comprises 11 residues. Trimming took off 7 bases at V and 3 bases at J, with 10 bases between the two ends. Germline V gene data show CDR1 as DFQATT and CDR2 as SNEGSKA (reference sequence). The CDR3 here is CSVFKNYEQYF. The CDR3 DNA reads TGCAGTGTTTTTAAAAACTACGAGCAGTACTTC.

This clone has only one observation. The chain is built from TRBV5-1 and TRBJ2-7; a possible D gene is TRBD1 (6 bases). This CDR3 is built from 12 residues. V was pared by 0 bases and J by 9 bases, with 10 bases between. Germline V gives CDR1 SGHRS, CDR2 YFSETQ. The CDR3 loop reads CASSLEQGGQYF. CDR3 DNA: TGCGCCAGCAGCTTGGAACAGGGCGGGCAGTACTTC.

This clone was seen once. The genes are TRBV5-5 and TRBJ1-4, with D hard to call. The CDR3 totals 17 residues. Trimming cost V 4 bases and J 7 bases, with 23 bases left between them. The germline V gene encodes CDR1 SGHKS and CDR2 YYEKEE (reference sequence). The CDR3, as DNA: TGTGCCAGCAGCAAGTCGATCACGGGGATCGTGAGTGAAAAACTGTTTTTT. It specifies CASSKSITGIVSEKLFF. Combining the CDR3 with reference TRBV5-5 and TRBJ1-4 gives the whole variable domain DAGVTQSPTHLIKTRGQQVTLRCSPISGHKSVSWYQQVLGQGPQFIFQYYEKEERGRGNFPDRFSARQFPNYSSELNVNALLLGDSALYLCASSKSITGIVSEKLFFGSGTQLSVL.

The chain has TRBV5-6 and TRBJ1-2; 9 bases fit TRBD1. The ends lost 4 bases at V and 8 bases at J; junction bases unmatched: 9. CDR3 length: 14 amino acids. CDR1 SGHDT and CDR2 YYEEEE come from the germline V gene. Written as DNA, the CDR3 is TGTGCCAGCAGCGTGACCGGGACAGGGTACGGCTACACCTTC. This encodes CASSVTGTGYGYTF. The complete variable domain, with remaining parts taken from reference TRBV5-6 and TRBJ1-2, reads DAGVTQSPTHLIKTRGQQVTLRCSPKSGHDTVSWYQQALGQGPQFIFQYYEEEERQRGNFPDRFSGHQFPNYSSELNVNALLLGDSALYLCASSVTGTGYGYTFGSGTRLTVV.

In nucleotides, the CDR3 is TGTGCCATCAGTGAGGGGGGCGGGAGCAATCAGCCCCAGCATTTT. It translates to CAISEGGGSNQPQHF. J is TRBJ1-5 and V is TRBV10-3; perhaps TRBD1 as D (6 bases). With 2 bases removed from V and 1 base from J, the gap between germline ends came to 9 bases. Per germline, CDR1 ENHRY and CDR2 SYGVKD. The length of the CDR3 is 15 residues.

The rearrangement uses TRBV11-2 and TRBJ2-3; D not certain. The length of the CDR3 is 15 residues. Trimming pared 1 base from V and 2 bases from J, leaving 10 bases between. The germline V gene has CDR1 SGHAT and CDR2 FQNNGV. For the CDR3, the DNA is TGTGCCAGCAGCTTAGGTTCGCAGATCACAGATACGCAGTATTTT. This codes for CASSLGSQITDTQYF.

The chain couples TRBV11-2 to TRBJ2-7; tentatively, D is TRBD1 (5 bases). Trimming left V 5 bases short and J 2 bases short, with 7 bases between. Germline V gives CDR1 SGHAT, CDR2 FQNNGV. This CDR3 region has 12 residues. CDR3 in DNA: TGTGCCAGCAGCCAAGGGGCCTACGAGCAGTACTTC. It codes for CASSQGAYEQYF.

The chain links TRBV25-1 to TRBJ1-5; possible D gene TRBD1, 6 bases. The CDR3 is 15 amino acids. The germline CDR1 and CDR2 sequences are MGHDK and SYGVNS. V lost 6 bases and J lost 3, with 15 bases in between. The CDR3 sequence: CASSHGGHNNQPQHF. The CDR3 DNA reads as TGTGCCAGCAGCCACGGGGGGCATAACAATCAGCCCCAGCATTTT. Full variable domain (outside the CDR3, taken from reference TRBV25-1 and TRBJ1-5): EADIYQTPRYLVIGTGKKITLECSQTMGHDKMYWYQQDPGMELHLIHYSYGVNSTEKGDLSSESTVSRIRTEHFPLTLESARPSHTSQYLCASSHGGHNNQPQHFGDGTRLSIL.

The V gene is TRBV19, the J gene TRBJ1-1, with D possibly being TRBD1 (6 bases). The CDR3 has 16 residues. V was trimmed by 3 bases and J by 4 bases, leaving 18 bases between them. Germline V CDR1 and CDR2: LNHDA, SQIVND (reference sequence). In DNA, the CDR3 is TGTGCCAGTAGTATCTTCGGGGGGCGGGTCGTCACTGAAGCTTTCTTT. Protein sequence: CASSIFGGRVVTEAFF.

This clone was picked up a small number of times. The chain uses TRBV29-1 and TRBJ1-5; weak D call: TRBD1 (5 bases). The CDR3 loop spans 13 amino acids. The V gene lost 6 bases and the J gene lost 1 base, with 10 bases spanning the gap. Germline V gene lookup returns CDR1 SQVTM and CDR2 ANQGSEA. The CDR3 loop is CSVRGGSNQPQHF. CDR3 bases: TGCAGCGTCCGGGGGGGGAGCAATCAGCCCCAGCATTTT.

The CDR3 spells CASSLDSSYNEQFF. For the CDR3, the DNA is TGTGCCAGCTCCCTGGACAGCTCCTACAATGAGCAGTTCTTC. The chain has TRBV18 and TRBJ2-1; TRBD1 might be the D (6 bases). From germline, CDR1 is KGHSH and CDR2 LQKENI. The CDR3 has 14 amino acids. Trimming removed 6 bases at V and 0 bases at J, with 9 bases between.

V usage is TRBV3-1 (or the pseudogene TRBV3-2) and J usage is TRBJ2-7; 8 bases are shared with TRBD2. CDR1 is LGHDT, CDR2 YNNKEL, per germline (reference sequence). Trimming at V came to 2 bases and at J to 1 base, leaving 7 bases not matched to a gene. This CDR3 spans 16 amino acids. CDR3 sequence (DNA): TGTGCCAGCAGCCAAAGGAGCGGGAGCTGGTCCTACGAGCAGTACTTC. Its protein is CASSQRSGSWSYEQYF.

The V and J genes are TRBV7-9 and TRBJ1-1; no firm D call. The CDR3 loop spans 13 amino acids. The germline V and J ends were trimmed by 5 bases and 0 bases, with 7 bases remaining between them. Germline V gene data show CDR1 as SEHNR and CDR2 as FQNEAQ (reference sequence). The CDR3 spells CASSTQMNTEAFF. CDR3 sequence (DNA): TGTGCCAGCAGCACACAGATGAACACTGAAGCTTTCTTT.

The J gene is TRBJ1-5, the V gene TRBV15; D remains unclear. V was shortened by 0 bases and J by 3 bases, with 3 bases between the two germline ends. Germline-derived CDR1 and CDR2 are LNHNV and YYDKDF (reference sequence). This CDR3 comprises 13 residues. The CDR3 is CATSRDYNQPQHF. The CDR3 DNA is TGTGCCACCAGCAGAGACTACAATCAGCCCCAGCATTTT.

The rearrangement links TRBV3-1 (or the pseudogene TRBV3-2) to TRBJ2-3; 11 bases are shared with TRBD1. V lost 4 bases to trimming and J lost 1 base; unmatched junction nucleotides: 4. The CDR3 runs 16 residues. Germline V CDR1 and CDR2: LGHDT, YNNKEL (reference sequence). The CDR3 loop is CASSPDRGRGTDTQYF. In DNA, the CDR3 is TGTGCCAGCAGCCCGGACAGGGGGCGGGGCACAGATACGCAGTATTTT.